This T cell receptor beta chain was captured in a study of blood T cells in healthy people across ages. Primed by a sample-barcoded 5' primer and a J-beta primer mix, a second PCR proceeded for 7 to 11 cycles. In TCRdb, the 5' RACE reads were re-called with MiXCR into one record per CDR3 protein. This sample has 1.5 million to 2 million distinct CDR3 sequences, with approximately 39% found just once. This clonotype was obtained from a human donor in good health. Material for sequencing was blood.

For the CDR3, the DNA is TGCGCCAGGAGACAGGGGGATCAGCCCCAGCATTTT. This gives the protein CARRQGDQPQHF. The J gene is TRBJ1-5, the V gene TRBV5-1, with 9 positions matching TRBD1. Per germline, CDR1 SGHRS and CDR2 YFSETQ. J was trimmed by 5 bases and V by 8 bases; bases with no gene match: 2. The CDR3 covers 12 residues.